This T cell receptor beta chain was sequenced during a study of cytomegalovirus exposure and HLA in healthy donors. Study details: As an earlier analysis found, roughly 170 million T cells yielded 100 million to 130 million unique TCR beta sequences. The study's early data release held about 85 million unique TCRs from HLA-typed donors. Study-wide points: The authors excluded some V segments, including TRBV6-2 and TRBV6-3, as indistinguishable.

Primers: 60 Vbeta forward and 13 Jbeta reverse. TCRdb's table, derived via immunoSEQ multiplex PCR, lists solely in-frame clones and lacks some. The sample includes 200,000 or so clones, around 80% of them seen just once. Of note for this clone: Its specificity is unknown.

Germline-derived CDR1 and CDR2 are LNHDA and SQIVND (reference sequence). The CDR3 sequence is 11 residues long. The junction had 3 bases not matched to a gene; V was cut back by 6 bases and J by 7 bases. The rearrangement joins TRBV19 to TRBJ2-7, with 7 nucleotides matching TRBD1. The material sequenced was PBMCs. The origin of this receptor is a woman aged 18-29 years in good health and CMV-seropositive. The CDR3 protein is CASRDRLEQYF. Written as DNA, the CDR3 is TGTGCCAGTAGGGACAGGCTTGAGCAGTACTTC. The variable domain in full, completed from reference TRBV19 and TRBJ2-7, reads DGGITQSPKYLFRKEGQNVTLSCEQNLNHDAMYWYRQDPGQGLRLIYYSQIVNDFQKGDIAEGYSVSREKKESFPLTVTSAQKNPTAFYLCASRDRLEQYFGPGTRLTVT.